This record covers a single T cell receptor beta chain. RNA transcripts gave rise to amplified TCR beta CDR3 regions. The study used the HTBI primer set for a first-round RT-PCR of the TCR CDR3. TCRdb re-called the multiplex PCR reads with MiXCR, one entry per CDR3 protein. The repertoire holds more than 300,000 distinct CDR3 sequences, about 15% seen once, with around 23% in the top ten. This sample is part of a study of T cells in Graves' hyperthyroidism and ophthalmopathy. The CDR3 runs to 14 residues. CDR1 is DFQATT and CDR2 is SNEGSKA in the germline V gene (reference sequence). The V gene end was trimmed by 4 bases and the J gene end by 3 bases; junction bases not matched to a gene: 7.

The sequence derives from a woman aged 25-40 years with Graves' hyperthyroidism. The rearrangement links TRBV20-1 to TRBJ2-7, with TRBD1 identical over 9 bases. The sample taken for sequencing was blood. The DNA for the CDR3 is TGCAGTGCTAAGGGACAGGGAGTCTTCTACGAGCAGTACTTC. It codes for CSAKGQGVFYEQYF.